A selection of T cell receptor beta chains follows, all from one sample in a study of monozygotic twins with inflammatory bowel disease. TCRdb re-analyzed the 5' RACE reads; it lists each CDR3 protein once, without DNA. The sample table includes just over 300,000 distinct CDR3 sequences. The sequenced sample was blood. The receptors originated from a human donor with ulcerative colitis or Crohn's disease, or a healthy co-twin of an affected twin (not recorded which). Each CDR3 is given with its conserved first and last residue.

V: TRBV5-1; J: TRBJ1-1; CDR3: CASSLGVAPNTEAFF
V: TRBV30; J: TRBJ1-5; CDR3: CAWIWLGQPQHF
V: TRBV20-1; J: TRBJ2-5; CDR3: CSARVFGTATQYF
V: TRBV9; J: TRBJ2-7; CDR3: CASSVAPDSGLEQYF
V: TRBV6-6; J: TRBJ1-1; CDR3: CASSYSLGATEAFF
V: TRBV7-2; J: TRBJ2-5; CDR3: CASSSPPGTGASTQYF
V: TRBV20-1; J: TRBJ2-7; CDR3: CSATPTSIPREQYF
V: TRBV7-9; J: TRBJ2-1; CDR3: CASSGDRAHNEQFF
V: TRBV19; J: TRBJ2-7; CDR3: CASSPLRGNDYEQYF
V: TRBV4-2; J: TRBJ2-1; CDR3: CASSQEGAPYNEQFF
V: TRBV29-1; J: TRBJ2-2; CDR3: CSVFGTGNTGELFF
V: TRBV20-1; J: TRBJ2-7; CDR3: CSASPWGGGSYEQYF
V: TRBV4-3; J: TRBJ2-1; CDR3: CASSRAAGTSGNNEQFF
V: TRBV6-1; J: TRBJ2-3; CDR3: CASSQGGVADTQYF
V: TRBV12-3/TRBV12-4; J: TRBJ1-4; CDR3: CASRTTGTNEKLFF
V: TRBV4-3; J: TRBJ2-7; CDR3: CASSQELSTSYEQYF
V: TRBV6-5; J: TRBJ2-7; CDR3: CASSYQGTGRDEQYF
V: TRBV18; J: TRBJ2-1; CDR3: CASSPRATGYNEQFF
V: TRBV4-3; J: TRBJ2-3; CDR3: CASSQEGLAGTGTQYF
V: TRBV15; J: TRBJ2-1; CDR3: CATSVASAGLLYNEQFF
V: TRBV5-1; J: TRBJ1-5; CDR3: CASSLGGSDRVNQPQHF
V: TRBV7-3; J: TRBJ2-2; CDR3: CASSSQGHPRGRELFF
V: TRBV12-3/TRBV12-4; J: TRBJ2-7; CDR3: CASSLTERGEQYF
V: TRBV19; J: TRBJ1-5; CDR3: CASSIGQGNQPQHF
V: TRBV27; J: TRBJ2-3; CDR3: CASSLFPLGDSSTDTQYF
V: TRBV20-1; J: TRBJ1-2; CDR3: CSARVMGQGRVDGYTF